This T cell receptor (beta chain) derives from a study of CD8+ T cells in alopecia areata (dated by TCRdb to the late 2010s). As for the study more broadly: Treated patients were enrolled in an open-label pilot trial of oral tofacitinib, 5 to 10 mg twice daily, for moderate-to-severe alopecia areata. Patients received tofacitinib for 6 to 18 months and were then followed off drug for 6 months to check for delayed response and recurrence. The SALT score, which quantifies the percentage of affected scalp surface area, was used to measure disease severity in treated patients. The study used high-throughput TCRbeta sequencing to examine T cell clonal expansion in alopecia areata, in both the C3H/HeJ mouse model and human patients. On the human side, TCRbeta sequencing was run on scalp tissue and on sorted CD4+ and CD8+ peripheral blood T cells from healthy controls and from alopecia areata patients with either patchy or totalis/universalis disease. Tofacitinib-treated patients had biopsies at baseline and at 4 and 24 weeks of treatment, with a later scalp biopsy in several patients. Scalp clonality was compared among normal scalp (n=4), patchy alopecia areata scalp (n=8), and alopecia totalis/universalis scalp (n=8). RNA was obtained with the PAXgene miRNA kit for fixed scalp, the miRNeasy kit for PBMCs, and the RNeasy kit for mouse skin. Amplification of TCRbeta CDR3 regions was done by immunoSEQ multiplex PCR using 35 Vbeta forward primers and 13 Jbeta reverse primers. The paper as a whole reports these results and caveats: Shared TCR sequences between patients were less evident than in mice, which may be partly attributable to HLA diversity in the patient population. Unlike mouse skin, which is dominated by gammadelta T cells, normal human skin has resident alphabeta T cells that are also sequenced, and this complicates analysis of the scalp TCR repertoire. Because the treated cohort was small and had only one nonresponder, larger studies are needed to examine links between baseline CD8+ expansion and response. Many expanded lesional clones persisted in scalp and blood during tofacitinib treatment, which may partly explain relapse after stopping treatment. Compared with normal scalp, lesional scalp, particularly in alopecia totalis/universalis, had higher clonality and more expanded CD8+ clones, which suggests antigenic drive. Tofacitinib significantly lowered scalp clonality and the number of expanded CD8+ clones among the top 100 scalp clones.

Receptor amplification or capture employed the immunoSEQ multiplex PCR assay. RNA was extracted from all samples and reverse transcribed into cDNA as template for TCR sequencing. SuperScript III was used for first-strand cDNA synthesis, primed with a 2:1 mix of oligo-dT and random hexamers. A synthetic immune receptor repertoire was used to assess amplification bias, and residual bias was removed computationally. Turning to the authors' computational methods: Raw reads were preprocessed to remove errors, and CDR3 was defined by IMGT conventions from the conserved cysteine to phenylalanine. Clonality was computed as 1 minus the Shannon entropy, with the entropy normalized by log2 of the number of productive unique TCRs. Whether each scalp clone was CD4 or CD8 was inferred by checking scalp TCRbeta sequences against the CD4 and CD8 repertoires from sorted blood. Not all clones reach the TCRdb copy of this immuneACCESS table, which keeps in-frame sequences only. Checked studies attribute under half of the gap to unresolved V genes and leave the rest unexplained. The DNA gave D and trimming, while V, J and clone size come from that table. The sample table shows about 42,000 clones, and approximately 92% are seen once. The top ten clones comprise approximately 20% of the sample.

For this clone: Its cognate antigen has yet to be identified. Per-base quality was not reported, and no clone a single base away is much larger than it.

The sample's time point label, decoded: about 25 weeks on oral tofacitinib. The intended sense of this specimen's treatment or condition label: oral pan-JAK inhibitor, 5-10 mg twice daily. Lesional scalp punch biopsies and peripheral blood were collected from alopecia areata patients. PBMCs were isolated by density centrifugation and stained for CD3, CD4 and CD8, after which CD4+ and CD8+ T cells were sorted on a FACSAria. The sample was CD8+ T cells sorted from blood, taken at week 24, from a patient treated with tofacitinib. This receptor was identified in a human donor with alopecia areata.

The CDR3 loop reads CASSQEVSGVITNTGELFF. The nucleotides are TGTGCCAGCAGCCAAGAAGTAAGCGGGGTTATCACGAACACCGGGGAGCTGTTTTTT. The chain links TRBV4-2 with TRBJ2-2; 7 bases in the junction line up with TRBD2. Its CDR3 holds 19 amino acids, cysteine through phenylalanine. The entry retains the CDR3 DNA only, 57 bases that are in frame from base 1. The junction shows trimming of 0 bases on V and 0 bases on J, and the gene matches do not reach 10 bases of it. According to the germline V gene, CDR1 reads LGHNA and CDR2 reads YNFKEQ.